These T cell receptor beta chains were read from a single sample in a study of T cell changes during pregnancy in multiple sclerosis. Assay: immunoSEQ multiplex PCR; the TCRdb copy retains only in-frame clones and omits some. The table records roughly 41,000 clones, more than 70% of them present only once. Sequenced material: CD8+ T cells from peripheral blood mononuclear cells, taken in the third trimester of pregnancy. The receptors originated from a female donor with multiple sclerosis, enrolled in a pregnancy study. Both conserved end residues are part of each CDR3. A D gene is named only where the DNA matches it firmly. Size tells how often a clone was seen (once, few, many) or the class of an expanded clone, and some rows leave it out.

J gene: TRBJ2-1
D gene: .
V gene: TRBV6-4
clone size: .
CDR3 protein: CASSDSQNNEQFF
CDR3 DNA: TGTGCCAGCAGTGACTCACAAAACAATGAGCAGTTCTTC

J gene: TRBJ2-7
D gene: TRBD1
V gene: TRBV9
clone size: once
CDR3 protein: CASSATGGSHEQYF
CDR3 DNA: TGTGCCAGCAGCGCTACAGGGGGGTCACACGAGCAGTACTTC

J gene: TRBJ2-7
D gene: .
V gene: TRBV5-6
clone size: .
CDR3 protein: CASSEDSPYEQYF
CDR3 DNA: TGTGCCAGCAGCGAGGACAGTCCCTACGAGCAGTACTTC

J gene: TRBJ2-7
D gene: TRBD1
V gene: TRBV27
clone size: .
CDR3 protein: CASSLVGTGSHEQYF
CDR3 DNA: TGTGCCAGCAGTTTAGTAGGGACAGGGTCCCACGAGCAGTACTTC

J gene: TRBJ2-7
D gene: .
V gene: TRBV4-2
clone size: once
CDR3 protein: CASSQRGTYEQYF
CDR3 DNA: TGTGCCAGCAGCCAAAGAGGAACCTACGAGCAGTACTTC

J gene: TRBJ1-1
D gene: .
V gene: TRBV6-6
clone size: .
CDR3 protein: CASSPHRGGDTEAFF
CDR3 DNA: TGTGCCAGCAGTCCCCACAGAGGAGGGGACACTGAAGCTTTCTTT

J gene: TRBJ1-2
D gene: .
V gene: TRBV6-5
clone size: .
CDR3 protein: CASSVQAHYGYTF
CDR3 DNA: TGTGCCAGCAGTGTCCAGGCCCACTATGGCTACACCTTC

J gene: TRBJ2-2
D gene: .
V gene: TRBV11-2
clone size: .
CDR3 protein: CASSLGGNTGELFF
CDR3 DNA: TGTGCCAGCAGCTTAGGAGGGAACACCGGGGAGCTGTTTTTT

J gene: TRBJ1-1
D gene: .
V gene: TRBV9
clone size: .
CDR3 protein: CASSVGSRGSGTEAFF
CDR3 DNA: TGTGCCAGCAGCGTAGGTTCCAGGGGCTCGGGCACTGAAGCTTTCTTT

J gene: TRBJ1-2
D gene: .
V gene: TRBV10-3
clone size: .
CDR3 protein: CAISEYGRSTNYGYTF
CDR3 DNA: TGTGCCATCAGTGAATACGGCCGGAGCACCAACTATGGCTACACCTTC

J gene: TRBJ2-5
D gene: .
V gene: TRBV18
clone size: .
CDR3 protein: CASSPGQNQYF
CDR3 DNA: TGTGCCAGCTCACCCGGACAGAACCAGTACTTC

J gene: TRBJ2-1
D gene: .
V gene: TRBV5-6
clone size: .
CDR3 protein: CASSPGYGEQFF
CDR3 DNA: TGTGCCAGCAGCCCGGGGTACGGAGAGCAGTTCTTC

J gene: TRBJ2-7
D gene: .
V gene: TRBV2
clone size: .
CDR3 protein: CASSEARWGNEQYF
CDR3 DNA: TGTGCCAGCAGTGAAGCCAGGTGGGGCAACGAGCAGTACTTC

J gene: TRBJ2-3
D gene: TRBD2
V gene: TRBV9
clone size: .
CDR3 protein: CASSVGSGGGTDTQYF
CDR3 DNA: TGTGCCAGCAGCGTCGGGAGCGGGGGGGGGACAGATACGCAGTATTTT

J gene: TRBJ2-3
D gene: .
V gene: TRBV27
clone size: .
CDR3 protein: CASRYTDTQYF
CDR3 DNA: TGTGCCAGCAGGTACACAGATACGCAGTATTTT

J gene: TRBJ1-5
D gene: .
V gene: TRBV5-6
clone size: .
CDR3 protein: CASKRSVGTALNQPQHF
CDR3 DNA: TGTGCCAGCAAACGCTCCGTCGGAACAGCCCTCAATCAGCCCCAGCATTTT

J gene: TRBJ2-7
D gene: .
V gene: TRBV18
clone size: few
CDR3 protein: CASSPPGTYEQYF
CDR3 DNA: TGTGCCAGCTCACCCCCCGGTACCTACGAGCAGTACTTC

J gene: TRBJ1-1
D gene: .
V gene: TRBV6-1
clone size: .
CDR3 protein: CASSPMYGGNTEAFF
CDR3 DNA: TGTGCCAGCAGTCCGATGTACGGGGGGAACACTGAAGCTTTCTTT

J gene: TRBJ2-3
D gene: .
V gene: TRBV2
clone size: .
CDR3 protein: CASSELYTDTQYF
CDR3 DNA: TGTGCCAGCAGTGAACTATACACAGATACGCAGTATTTT

J gene: TRBJ2-2
D gene: .
V gene: TRBV6-5
clone size: .
CDR3 protein: CASSYGGGLFF
CDR3 DNA: TGTGCCAGCAGTTACGGAGGAGGGCTGTTTTTT

J gene: TRBJ2-2
D gene: TRBD2
V gene: TRBV13
clone size: .
CDR3 protein: CASSTGGGTGELFF
CDR3 DNA: TGTGCCAGCAGTACCGGGGGGGGCACCGGGGAGCTGTTTTTT

J gene: TRBJ2-2
D gene: TRBD1
V gene: TRBV15
clone size: .
CDR3 protein: CATSRALLGQGDTGELFF
CDR3 DNA: TGTGCCACCAGCAGAGCCCTACTGGGACAGGGAGACACCGGGGAGCTGTTTTTT

J gene: TRBJ2-1
D gene: TRBD2
V gene: TRBV6-4
clone size: few
CDR3 protein: CASSDSGGAPYNEQFF
CDR3 DNA: TGTGCCAGCAGTGACAGCGGGGGGGCCCCCTACAATGAGCAGTTCTTC

J gene: TRBJ2-1
D gene: .
V gene: TRBV5-1
clone size: .
CDR3 protein: CASSLRGIDYNEQFF
CDR3 DNA: TGCGCCAGCAGCTTGCGGGGGATCGACTACAATGAGCAGTTCTTC

J gene: TRBJ1-2
D gene: .
V gene: TRBV11-2
clone size: .
CDR3 protein: CASSFGGADGYTF
CDR3 DNA: TGTGCCAGCAGCTTCGGGGGGGCTGATGGCTACACCTTC

J gene: TRBJ2-2
D gene: .
V gene: TRBV27
clone size: .
CDR3 protein: CASGPGGVGELFF
CDR3 DNA: TGTGCCAGCGGTCCAGGAGGTGTAGGGGAGCTGTTTTTT

J gene: TRBJ2-7
D gene: TRBD2
V gene: TRBV4-1
clone size: .
CDR3 protein: CASSQDFGLAPSYEQYF
CDR3 DNA: TGCGCCAGCAGCCAAGACTTTGGACTAGCGCCTTCCTACGAGCAGTACTTC

J gene: TRBJ1-6
D gene: TRBD1
V gene: TRBV10-1
clone size: .
CDR3 protein: CASSESGGASPLHF
CDR3 DNA: TGCGCCAGCAGTGAGTCAGGGGGCGCTTCACCCCTCCACTTT

J gene: TRBJ2-5
D gene: TRBD1
V gene: TRBV28
clone size: .
CDR3 protein: CASSGGQIQETQYF
CDR3 DNA: TGTGCCAGCAGTGGGGGACAGATCCAAGAGACCCAGTACTTC

J gene: TRBJ1-1
D gene: .
V gene: TRBV9
clone size: .
CDR3 protein: CASSATDGTGVGTEAFF
CDR3 DNA: TGTGCCAGCAGCGCCACGGACGGGACGGGGGTAGGGACTGAAGCTTTCTTT

J gene: TRBJ2-3
D gene: TRBD2
V gene: TRBV6-4
clone size: .
CDR3 protein: CASSPTSGGQDTQYF
CDR3 DNA: TGTGCCAGCAGTCCGACTAGCGGGGGGCAAGATACGCAGTATTTT

J gene: TRBJ1-6
D gene: .
V gene: TRBV19
clone size: .
CDR3 protein: CASSIPSDSPYNSPLHF
CDR3 DNA: TGTGCCAGTAGTATCCCCTCGGACAGCCCCTATAATTCACCCCTCCACTTT

J gene: TRBJ1-2
D gene: .
V gene: TRBV27
clone size: .
CDR3 protein: CASSPTPAVPHGYTF
CDR3 DNA: TGTGCCAGCAGCCCCACCCCCGCGGTGCCCCATGGCTACACCTTC

J gene: TRBJ2-7
D gene: .
V gene: TRBV7-2
clone size: .
CDR3 protein: CASSFPLYEQYF
CDR3 DNA: TGTGCCAGCAGCTTCCCACTCTACGAGCAGTACTTC

J gene: TRBJ2-7
D gene: .
V gene: TRBV25-1
clone size: .
CDR3 protein: CASSEGHYGEQYF
CDR3 DNA: TGTGCCAGCAGTGAGGGACACTACGGGGAGCAGTACTTC

J gene: TRBJ1-5
D gene: .
V gene: TRBV5-1
clone size: .
CDR3 protein: CASSLIAGPNQPQHF
CDR3 DNA: TGCGCCAGCAGCTTGATCGCAGGGCCGAATCAGCCCCAGCATTTT

J gene: TRBJ2-4
D gene: TRBD1
V gene: TRBV4-3
clone size: .
CDR3 protein: CASSQYGQGENIQYF
CDR3 DNA: TGCGCCAGCAGCCAATACGGACAGGGCGAAAACATTCAGTACTTC